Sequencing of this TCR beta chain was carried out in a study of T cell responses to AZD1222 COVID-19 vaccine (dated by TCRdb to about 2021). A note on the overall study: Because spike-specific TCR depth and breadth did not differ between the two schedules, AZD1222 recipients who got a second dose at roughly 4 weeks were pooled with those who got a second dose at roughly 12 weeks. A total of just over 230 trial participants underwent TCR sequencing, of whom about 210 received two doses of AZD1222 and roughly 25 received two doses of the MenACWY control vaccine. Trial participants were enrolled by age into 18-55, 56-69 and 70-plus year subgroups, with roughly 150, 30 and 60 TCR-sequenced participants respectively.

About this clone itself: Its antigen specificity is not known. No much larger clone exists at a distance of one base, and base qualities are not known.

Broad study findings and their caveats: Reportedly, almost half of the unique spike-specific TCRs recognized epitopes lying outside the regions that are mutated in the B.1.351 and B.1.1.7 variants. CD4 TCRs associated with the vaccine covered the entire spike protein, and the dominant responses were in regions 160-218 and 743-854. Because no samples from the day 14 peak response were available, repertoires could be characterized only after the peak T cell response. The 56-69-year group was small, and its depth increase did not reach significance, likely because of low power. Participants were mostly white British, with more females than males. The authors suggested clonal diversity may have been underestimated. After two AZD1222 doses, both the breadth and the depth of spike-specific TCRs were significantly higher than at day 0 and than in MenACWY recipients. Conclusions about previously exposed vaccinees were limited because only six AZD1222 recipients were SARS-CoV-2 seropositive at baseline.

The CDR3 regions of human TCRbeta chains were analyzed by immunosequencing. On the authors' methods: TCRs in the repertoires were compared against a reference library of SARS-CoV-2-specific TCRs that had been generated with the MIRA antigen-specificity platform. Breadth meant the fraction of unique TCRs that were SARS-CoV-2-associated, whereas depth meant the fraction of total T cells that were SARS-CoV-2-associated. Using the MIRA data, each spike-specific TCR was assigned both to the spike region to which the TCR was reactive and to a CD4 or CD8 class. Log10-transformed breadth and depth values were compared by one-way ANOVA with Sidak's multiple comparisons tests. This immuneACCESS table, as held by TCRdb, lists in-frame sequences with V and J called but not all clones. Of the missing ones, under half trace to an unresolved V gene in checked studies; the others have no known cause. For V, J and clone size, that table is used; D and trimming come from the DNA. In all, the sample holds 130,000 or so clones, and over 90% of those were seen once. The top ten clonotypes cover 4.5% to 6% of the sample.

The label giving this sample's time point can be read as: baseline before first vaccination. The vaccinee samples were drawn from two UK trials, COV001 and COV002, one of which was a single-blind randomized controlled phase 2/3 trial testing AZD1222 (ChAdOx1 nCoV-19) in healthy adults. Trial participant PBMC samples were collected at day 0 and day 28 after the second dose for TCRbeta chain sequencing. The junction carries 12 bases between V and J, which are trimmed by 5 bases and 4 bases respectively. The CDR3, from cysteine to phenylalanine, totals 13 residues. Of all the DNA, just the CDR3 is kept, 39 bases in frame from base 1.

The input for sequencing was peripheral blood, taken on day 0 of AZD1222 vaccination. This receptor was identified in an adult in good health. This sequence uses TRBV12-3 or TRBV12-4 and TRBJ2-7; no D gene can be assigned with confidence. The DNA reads TGTGCCAGCAGTCGACAACTCATTTACGAGCAGTACTTC. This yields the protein CASSRQLIYEQYF.